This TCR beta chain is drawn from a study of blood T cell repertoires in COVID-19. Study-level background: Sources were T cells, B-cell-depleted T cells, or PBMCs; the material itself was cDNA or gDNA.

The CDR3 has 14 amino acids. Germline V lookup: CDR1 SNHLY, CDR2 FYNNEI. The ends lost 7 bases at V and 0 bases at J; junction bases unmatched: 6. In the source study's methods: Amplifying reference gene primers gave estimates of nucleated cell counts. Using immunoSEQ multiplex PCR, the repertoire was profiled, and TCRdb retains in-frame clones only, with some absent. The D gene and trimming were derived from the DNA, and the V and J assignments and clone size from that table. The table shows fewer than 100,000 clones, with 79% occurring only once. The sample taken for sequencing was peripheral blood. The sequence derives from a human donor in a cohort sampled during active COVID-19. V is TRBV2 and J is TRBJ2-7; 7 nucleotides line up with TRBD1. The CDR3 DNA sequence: TGTGCCAGCATCTCCGGGACAGACTCCTACGAGCAGTACTTC. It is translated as CASISGTDSYEQYF.